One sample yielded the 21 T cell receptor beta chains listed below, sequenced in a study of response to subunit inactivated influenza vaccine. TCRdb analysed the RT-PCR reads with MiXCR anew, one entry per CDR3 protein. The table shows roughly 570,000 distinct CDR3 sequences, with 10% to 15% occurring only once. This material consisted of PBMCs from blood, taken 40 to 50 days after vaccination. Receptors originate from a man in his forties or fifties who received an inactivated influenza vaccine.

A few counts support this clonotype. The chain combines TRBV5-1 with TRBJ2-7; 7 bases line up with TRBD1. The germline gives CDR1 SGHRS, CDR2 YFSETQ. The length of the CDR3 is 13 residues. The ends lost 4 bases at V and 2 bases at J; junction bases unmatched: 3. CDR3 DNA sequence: TGCGCCAGCAGCCACGACAGGGCCTACGAGCAGTACTTC. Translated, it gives CASSHDRAYEQYF. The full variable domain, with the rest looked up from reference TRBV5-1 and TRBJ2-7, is KAGVTQTPRYLIKTRGQQVTLSCSPISGHRSVSWYQQTPGQGLQFLFEYFSETQRNKGNFPGRFSGRQFSNSRSEMNVSTLELGDSALYLCASSHDRAYEQYFGPGTRLTVT.

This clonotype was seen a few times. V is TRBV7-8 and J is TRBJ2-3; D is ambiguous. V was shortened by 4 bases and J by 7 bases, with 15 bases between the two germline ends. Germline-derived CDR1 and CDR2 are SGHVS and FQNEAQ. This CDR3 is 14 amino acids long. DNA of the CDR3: TGTGCCAGCAGCTCCCCGGTCGGTCGGAATACGCAGTATTTT. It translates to CASSSPVGRNTQYF.

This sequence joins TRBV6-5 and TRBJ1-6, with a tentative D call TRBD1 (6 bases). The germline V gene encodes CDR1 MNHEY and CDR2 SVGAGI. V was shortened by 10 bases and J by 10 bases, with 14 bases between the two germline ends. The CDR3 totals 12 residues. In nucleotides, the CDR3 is TGTGCCATCATGGGGGGACACTCACCCCTCCACTTT. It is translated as CAIMGGHSPLHF.

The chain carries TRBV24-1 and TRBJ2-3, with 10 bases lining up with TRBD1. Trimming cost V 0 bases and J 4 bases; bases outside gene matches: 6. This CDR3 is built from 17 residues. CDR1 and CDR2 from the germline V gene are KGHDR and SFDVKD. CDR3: CATSDLPWDRGSDTQYF. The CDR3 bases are TGTGCCACCAGTGATTTGCCCTGGGACAGGGGATCAGATACGCAGTATTTT.

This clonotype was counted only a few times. CDR3 sequence: CATSDGSRTSVETQYF. The CDR3 DNA reads as TGTGCCACCAGTGATGGGTCCAGGACTAGCGTGGAGACCCAGTACTTC. The J gene is TRBJ2-5, the V gene TRBV24-1, with 9 bases fitting TRBD2. J was trimmed by 5 bases and V by 3 bases; bases with no gene match: 9. The CDR3 is 16 amino acids. CDR1 and CDR2 from the germline V gene are KGHDR and SFDVKD.

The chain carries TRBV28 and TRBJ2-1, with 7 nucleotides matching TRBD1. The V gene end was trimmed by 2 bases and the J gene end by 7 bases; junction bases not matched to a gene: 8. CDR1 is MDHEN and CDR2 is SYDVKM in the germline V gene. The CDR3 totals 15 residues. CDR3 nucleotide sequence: TGTGCCAGCAGTTTACGAACAGGGGCTCTTAATGAGCAGTTCTTC. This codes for CASSLRTGALNEQFF.

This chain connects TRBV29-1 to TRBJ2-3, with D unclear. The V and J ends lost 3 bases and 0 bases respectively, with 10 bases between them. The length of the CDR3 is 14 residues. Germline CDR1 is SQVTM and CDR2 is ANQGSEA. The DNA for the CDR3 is TGCAGCGTTGAGGGCGGAATTAGCACAGATACGCAGTATTTT. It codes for CSVEGGISTDTQYF.

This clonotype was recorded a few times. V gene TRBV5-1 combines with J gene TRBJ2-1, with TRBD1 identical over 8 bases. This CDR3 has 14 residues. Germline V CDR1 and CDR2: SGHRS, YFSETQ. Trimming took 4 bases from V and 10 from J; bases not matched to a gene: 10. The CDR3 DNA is TGCGCCAGCAGCGAAGGACAGGGTGTGGGAGAGCAGTTCTTC. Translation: CASSEGQGVGEQFF.

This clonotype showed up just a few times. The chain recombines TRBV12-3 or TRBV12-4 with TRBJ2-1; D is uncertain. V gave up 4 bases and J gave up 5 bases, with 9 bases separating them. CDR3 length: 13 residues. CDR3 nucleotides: TGTGCCAGCAGTTACGGTGGGGACAATGAGCAGTTCTTC. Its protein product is CASSYGGDNEQFF.

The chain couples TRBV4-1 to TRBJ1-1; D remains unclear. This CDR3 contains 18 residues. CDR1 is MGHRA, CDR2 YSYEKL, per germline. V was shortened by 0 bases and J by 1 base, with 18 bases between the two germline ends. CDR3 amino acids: CASSQDTGFRPTNTEAFF. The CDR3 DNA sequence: TGCGCCAGCAGCCAAGACACGGGATTTAGGCCTACGAACACTGAAGCTTTCTTT.

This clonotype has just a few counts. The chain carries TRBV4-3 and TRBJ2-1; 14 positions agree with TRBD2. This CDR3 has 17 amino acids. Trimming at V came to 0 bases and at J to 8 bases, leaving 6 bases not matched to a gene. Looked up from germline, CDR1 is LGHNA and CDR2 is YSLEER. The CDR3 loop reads CASSQDLGTSGSYEQFF. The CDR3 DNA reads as TGCGCCAGCAGCCAAGATCTGGGGACTAGCGGGAGTTATGAGCAGTTCTTC.

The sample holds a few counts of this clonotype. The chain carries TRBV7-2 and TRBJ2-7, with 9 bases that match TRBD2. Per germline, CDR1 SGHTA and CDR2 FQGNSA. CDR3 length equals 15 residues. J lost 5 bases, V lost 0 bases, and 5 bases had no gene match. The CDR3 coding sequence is TGTGCCAGCAGCTTAGCAGTTAGCGGGAGTGACGAGCAGTACTTC. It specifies CASSLAVSGSDEQYF.

CDR3 residues: CASSPPGGNNSPLHF. CDR3 coding DNA: TGTGCCAGCAGCCCTCCAGGGGGGAATAATTCACCCCTCCACTTT. The chain is built from TRBV3-1 and TRBJ1-6, with TRBD1 identical over 7 bases. CDR1 is LGHDT, CDR2 YNNKEL, per germline (reference sequence). The CDR3 loop spans 15 amino acids. Losses at the gene ends were 4 bases for V and 5 bases for J; bases not matched to a gene: 5.

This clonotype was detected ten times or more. CDR3 coding DNA: TGTGCCAGCAACGCGGGACAGGGGTACGACGAGACCCAGTACTTC. This translates into CASNAGQGYDETQYF. The chain links TRBV3-1 to TRBJ2-5, with 10 positions matching TRBD1. The CDR3 consists of 15 residues. Germline loops: CDR1 LGHDT, CDR2 YNNKEL (reference sequence). The V segment lost 7 bases and the J segment 5 bases; nucleotides outside the gene matches: 10.

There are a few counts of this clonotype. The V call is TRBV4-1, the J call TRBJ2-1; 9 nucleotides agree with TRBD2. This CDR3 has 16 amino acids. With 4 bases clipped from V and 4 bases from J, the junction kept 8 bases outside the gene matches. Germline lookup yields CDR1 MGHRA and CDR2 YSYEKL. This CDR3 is CASSPSGRGGYNEQFF. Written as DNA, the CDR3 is TGCGCCAGCAGCCCATCGGGGCGGGGGGGGTACAATGAGCAGTTCTTC.

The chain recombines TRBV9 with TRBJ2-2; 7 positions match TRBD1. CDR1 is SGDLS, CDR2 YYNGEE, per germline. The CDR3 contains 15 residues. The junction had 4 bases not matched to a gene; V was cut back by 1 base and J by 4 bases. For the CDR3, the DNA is TGTGCCAGCAGCGTACGACAGGGAAGCACCGGGGAGCTGTTTTTT. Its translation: CASSVRQGSTGELFF. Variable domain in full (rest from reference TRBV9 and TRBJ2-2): DSGVTQTPKHLITATGQRVTLRCSPRSGDLSVYWYQQSLDQGLQFLIQYYNGEERAKGNILERFSAQQFPDLHSELNLSSLELGDSALYFCASSVRQGSTGELFFGEGSRLTVL.

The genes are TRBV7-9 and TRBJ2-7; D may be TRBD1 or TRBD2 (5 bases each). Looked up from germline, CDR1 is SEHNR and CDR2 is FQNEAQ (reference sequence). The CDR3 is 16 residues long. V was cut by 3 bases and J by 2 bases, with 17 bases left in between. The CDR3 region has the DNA TGTGCCAGCAGCTTTATGCCCGGGACGGGTACCTACGAGCAGTACTTC. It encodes CASSFMPGTGTYEQYF.

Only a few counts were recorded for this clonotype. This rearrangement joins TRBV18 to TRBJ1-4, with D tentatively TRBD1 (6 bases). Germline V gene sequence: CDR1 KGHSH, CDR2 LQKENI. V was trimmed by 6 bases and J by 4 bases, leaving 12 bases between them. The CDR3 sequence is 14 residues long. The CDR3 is CASSPGRGNEKLFF. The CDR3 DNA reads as TGTGCCAGCTCGCCGGGCAGGGGTAATGAAAAACTGTTTTTT.

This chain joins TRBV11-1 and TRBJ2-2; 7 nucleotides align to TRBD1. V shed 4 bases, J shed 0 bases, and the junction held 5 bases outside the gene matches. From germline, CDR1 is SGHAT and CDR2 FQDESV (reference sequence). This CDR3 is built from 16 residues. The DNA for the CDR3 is TGTGCCAGCAGCTCGAGGGACAGAGCGAACACCGGGGAGCTGTTTTTT. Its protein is CASSSRDRANTGELFF.

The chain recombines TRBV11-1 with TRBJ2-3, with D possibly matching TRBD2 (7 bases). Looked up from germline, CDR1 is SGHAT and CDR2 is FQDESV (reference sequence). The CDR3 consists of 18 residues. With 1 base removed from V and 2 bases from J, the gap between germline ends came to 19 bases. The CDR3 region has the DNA TGTGCCAGCAGCTTAGAATTGTTGGCGGGGGCTCTCACAGATACGCAGTATTTT. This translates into CASSLELLAGALTDTQYF.

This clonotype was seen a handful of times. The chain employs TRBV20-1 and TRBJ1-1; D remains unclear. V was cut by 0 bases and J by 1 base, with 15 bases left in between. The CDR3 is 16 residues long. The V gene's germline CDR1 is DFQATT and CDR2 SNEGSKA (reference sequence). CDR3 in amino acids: CSARDTLRRTNTEAFF. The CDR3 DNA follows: TGCAGTGCTAGAGACACCCTTCGACGGACGAACACTGAAGCTTTCTTT.